The 24 T cell receptor beta chains listed next were all sequenced from one sample in a study of T cells in Graves' hyperthyroidism and ophthalmopathy (dated by TCRdb to the late 2010s). Libraries were built with multiplex PCR. Instrument used: Illumina HiSeq 2000. The TCR beta CDR3 regions were amplified from RNA transcripts. The TCR CDR3 was subjected to a first round of RT-PCR using the HTBI primer set and the Qiagen OneStep RT-PCR kit. TCRdb trimmed the raw reads at Q25, called clones with MiXCR and kept productive beta chains. Duplicate CDR3 protein sequences are folded into a single record with the most common DNA and genes. The sample yields over 450,000 distinct CDR3 sequences; 13% to 15% were counted once. The ten largest clones represent around a sixth of the sample. The specimen sequenced was blood. These receptors were taken from a young woman with Graves' hyperthyroidism.

This clonotype has at least ten counts. The rearrangement joins TRBV9 to TRBJ2-3; D unclear. The CDR3 sequence is 14 residues long. CDR1 and CDR2 (germline): SGDLS, YYNGEE. V gave up 0 bases and J gave up 2 bases, with 7 bases separating them. CDR3 amino acids: CASSVAHTTDTQYF. CDR3 in DNA: TGTGCCAGCAGCGTAGCCCACACCACAGATACGCAGTATTTT.

The V and J genes are TRBV3-1 and TRBJ1-2; weak D call: TRBD1 (5 bases). Trimming took 0 bases from V and 6 from J, leaving 14 bases between them. The CDR3 is 15 residues long. Per the germline V gene, CDR1 is LGHDT and CDR2 is YNNKEL (reference sequence). The CDR3 coding sequence is TGTGCCAGCAGCCAAGATCGGGGGAAGCCCGATGGCTACACCTTC. It encodes CASSQDRGKPDGYTF. The whole variable domain, filled in from reference TRBV3-1 and TRBJ1-2, reads DTAVSQTPKYLVTQMGNDKSIKCEQNLGHDTMYWYKQDSKKFLKIMFSYNNKELIINETVPNRFSPKSPDKAHLNLHINSLELGDSAVYFCASSQDRGKPDGYTFGSGTRLTVV.

This clonotype appeared many times. This rearrangement joins TRBV13 to TRBJ1-4; no reliable D call. The V gene lost 3 bases and the J gene lost 6 bases, with 11 bases spanning the gap. This CDR3 spans 14 amino acids. Germline lookup yields CDR1 PRHDT and CDR2 FYEKMQ (reference sequence). The CDR3 region has the DNA TGTGCCAGCAGCTTGAGGGCGGACCATGAAAAACTGTTTTTT. Its protein product is CASSLRADHEKLFF.

This clonotype was observed many times. CDR3 nucleotide sequence: TGTGCCAGCAGTGAAGCAACCCGCAATCAGCCCCAGCATTTT. Its translation is CASSEATRNQPQHF. The V and J genes are TRBV2 and TRBJ1-5; D unclear. The CDR3 length is 14 residues. Trimming removed 0 bases from V and 2 bases from J, with 5 bases in between. The germline V gene encodes CDR1 SNHLY and CDR2 FYNNEI.

This chain connects TRBV24-1 to TRBJ2-1; TRBD2 is a possible D gene (6 bases). This CDR3 has 15 residues. V was cut by 5 bases and J by 4 bases, with 14 bases left in between. Germline V gene lookup returns CDR1 KGHDR and CDR2 SFDVKD. CDR3 DNA sequence: TGTGCCACCAGTGGCACCGGGACTGATTACAATGAGCAGTTCTTC. This translates into CATSGTGTDYNEQFF.

This clonotype has a count of ten or more. The CDR3 DNA sequence: TGCAGTGCTAGAGATGTGCGGAGCTCCTACGAGCAGTACTTC. Translating it yields CSARDVRSSYEQYF. The chain couples TRBV20-1 to TRBJ2-7, with D uncertain. The CDR3 loop spans 14 amino acids. Germline-derived CDR1 and CDR2 are DFQATT and SNEGSKA (reference sequence). V was clipped by 0 bases and J by 0 bases, with 9 bases between them.

This clonotype was seen a single time. The chain combines TRBV20-1 with TRBJ1-4; 10 bases match TRBD1. This CDR3 contains 13 residues. The germline gives CDR1 DFQATT, CDR2 SNEGSKA (reference sequence). V lost 5 bases, J lost 6 bases, and 3 bases stayed unmatched. CDR3 residues: CSASGTGDEKLFF. CDR3 bases: TGCAGTGCTTCCGGGACAGGGGATGAAAAACTGTTTTTT.

This clonotype was observed many times. V and J are TRBV19 and TRBJ1-1; D unclear. The V and J ends lost 8 bases and 1 base respectively, with 11 bases between them. This CDR3 region has 13 residues. CDR1 and CDR2 (germline): LNHDA, SQIVND (reference sequence). CDR3 nucleotides: TGTGCCAGTGGCCCGATAAGGAACACTGAAGCTTTCTTT. Translation gives CASGPIRNTEAFF.

This clonotype has a count of ten or more. CDR3 amino acids: CASSRGSATANYGYTF. The CDR3 region has the DNA TGTGCCAGCAGTCGGGGGAGTGCAACAGCTAACTATGGCTACACCTTC. The chain has TRBV12-3 or TRBV12-4 and TRBJ1-2, with D possibly TRBD1 on 5 matching bases. Trimming took 5 bases from V and 0 from J, leaving 16 bases between them. The CDR3 totals 16 residues.

This clonotype was detected many times. The rearrangement joins TRBV6-5 to TRBJ2-7, with D perhaps assigned TRBD1 or TRBD2 (5 bases each). This CDR3 has 16 residues. CDR1 is MNHEY, CDR2 SVGAGI, per germline. Between the trimmed V and J ends, which lost 2 bases and 2 bases, there was a span of 16 bases. The CDR3, as DNA: TGTGCCAGCAGTTACCTCCCCGGGACGCCTACCTACGAGCAGTACTTC. Its protein product is CASSYLPGTPTYEQYF.

This clonotype has ten or more counts. The chain carries TRBV11-2 and TRBJ2-1; D assignment may be TRBD1 or TRBD2 (6 bases each). Germline V gene lookup returns CDR1 SGHAT and CDR2 FQNNGV. This CDR3 contains 15 residues. V gave up 4 bases and J gave up 6 bases, with 16 bases separating them. CDR3 nucleotide sequence: TGTGCCAGCAGCTGGGGGGCAGGGGATGGCAATGAGCAGTTCTTC. It encodes CASSWGAGDGNEQFF.

The J gene is TRBJ1-5, the V gene TRBV19; D gene uncertain. Trimming left V 3 bases short and J 1 base short, with 10 bases between. Germline loops: CDR1 LNHDA, CDR2 SQIVND (reference sequence). The CDR3 is 15 amino acids. The CDR3 DNA is TGTGCCAGTAGTATGTGGGCTAGAAGCAATCAGCCCCAGCATTTT. This sequence encodes CASSMWARSNQPQHF.

This clonotype came up many times. The V call is TRBV11-1, the J call TRBJ2-1, with TRBD2 matching over 8 bases. Trimming cost V 5 bases and J 5 bases; bases outside gene matches: 5. CDR1 is SGHAT and CDR2 is FQDESV in the germline V gene (reference sequence). The CDR3 runs 14 residues. The CDR3 DNA is TGTGCCAGCAGCCCCCCGACTAGCGACAATGAGCAGTTCTTC. Amino acid sequence: CASSPPTSDNEQFF.

This clonotype has only a few counts. As DNA, the CDR3 is TGTGCCAGCAGTTACCCAGCAGGGTGGGACACCGGGGAGCTGTTTTTT. This codes for CASSYPAGWDTGELFF. The rearrangement uses TRBV6-6 and TRBJ2-2; a weak D match, TRBD1 (5 bases). Per the germline V gene, CDR1 is MNHNY and CDR2 is SVGAGI (reference sequence). V gave up 2 bases and J gave up 3 bases, with 13 bases separating them. CDR3 length: 16 amino acids.

This clonotype was recorded many times. The rearrangement joins TRBV2 to TRBJ2-5; TRBD2 agrees at 9 bases. The germline CDR1 and CDR2 sequences are SNHLY and FYNNEI. Trimming removed 3 bases from V and 5 bases from J; junction bases left unmatched: 4. The CDR3 spans 14 residues. The CDR3 region has the DNA TGTGCCAGCAGTGATCCTAGCGGGGTTGAGACCCAGTACTTC. It specifies CASSDPSGVETQYF.

This clonotype was counted ten times or more. The CDR3 sequence is CASSRAGQIEQFF. The CDR3 DNA follows: TGTGCCAGTAGTAGGGCAGGGCAGATTGAGCAGTTCTTC. The chain links TRBV19 to TRBJ2-1; D is perhaps TRBD1 (5 bases). V was clipped by 4 bases and J by 9 bases, with 13 bases between them. Germline V gene sequence: CDR1 LNHDA, CDR2 SQIVND (reference sequence). The CDR3 extends over 13 amino acids.

This clonotype was found a few times. With a much larger clone just one base away, this may be a read error. The genes are TRBV10-3 and TRBJ1-5; D possibly corresponds to TRBD1 (5 bases). The CDR3 runs 16 residues. Germline CDR1 ENHRY, CDR2 SYGVKD. The CDR3 loop reads CTISESTAGEVWPQHF. In nucleotides, the CDR3 is TGTACCATCAGTGAGTCGACAGCTGGGGAGGTATGGCCCCAGCATTTT.

This clonotype has at least ten counts. The chain couples TRBV6-1 to TRBJ1-1; D not certain. V lost 6 bases and J 11 bases, leaving 10 bases between the germline ends. Germline-derived CDR1 and CDR2 are MNHNS and SASEGT. The CDR3 totals 10 residues. The CDR3 DNA sequence: TGTGCCAGCAGAGGACCGGTGGCTTTCTTT. Amino acids: CASRGPVAFF.

This clonotype was counted many times. J is TRBJ2-7 and V is TRBV9; 12 nucleotides align to TRBD2. This CDR3 has 16 residues. Trimming took 3 bases from V and 4 from J; bases not matched to a gene: 8. Germline loops: CDR1 SGDLS, CDR2 YYNGEE. As DNA, the CDR3 is TGTGCCAGCAGCGCCGAGGTTACTAGCGGGAGGTACGAGCAGTACTTC. It encodes CASSAEVTSGRYEQYF.

The sample holds many counts of this clonotype. The gene calls are TRBV11-2 and TRBJ1-1; a possible D gene is TRBD1 (6 bases). The CDR3 is 16 residues long. V was cut by 5 bases and J by 7 bases, with 23 bases left in between. The germline V gene has CDR1 SGHAT and CDR2 FQNNGV. CDR3 DNA: TGTGCCAGCAGCACCGCCCCCAGGGGCACCCGGGGTGAAGCTTTCTTT. This codes for CASSTAPRGTRGEAFF.

This clonotype came up a few times. The gene calls are TRBV3-1 and TRBJ2-2, with 8 bases identical to TRBD1. There are 14 residues in the CDR3. Per germline, CDR1 LGHDT and CDR2 YNNKEL (reference sequence). V lost 4 bases and J lost 3; bases outside the gene matches: 1. The DNA of the CDR3 is TGTGCCAGCAGCCGGACAGGGTACACCGGGGAGCTGTTTTTT. Its translation: CASSRTGYTGELFF.

This clonotype was recorded a few times. This chain links TRBV3-1 with TRBJ2-1, with 7 bases matching TRBD2. Per germline, CDR1 LGHDT and CDR2 YNNKEL (reference sequence). Trimming cost V 1 base and J 4 bases; bases outside gene matches: 7. The CDR3 is 16 amino acids. This chain's CDR3 is CASSQVGGSRYNEQFF. The CDR3 DNA sequence: TGTGCCAGCAGCCAAGTTGGCGGGAGTAGGTACAATGAGCAGTTCTTC.

A few counts support this clonotype. This rearrangement joins TRBV5-1 to TRBJ2-7; tentative D call: TRBD1 (6 bases). Germline V gives CDR1 SGHRS, CDR2 YFSETQ. This CDR3 has 15 residues. Trimming stripped 4 bases from V and 0 bases from J, with 14 bases between. The chain's CDR3 is CASSPEGVPSYEQYF. Here the CDR3 DNA reads TGCGCCAGCAGCCCTGAGGGGGTCCCCTCCTACGAGCAGTACTTC. Using reference TRBV5-1 and TRBJ2-7 for the parts outside the CDR3, the full variable domain is KAGVTQTPRYLIKTRGQQVTLSCSPISGHRSVSWYQQTPGQGLQFLFEYFSETQRNKGNFPGRFSGRQFSNSRSEMNVSTLELGDSALYLCASSPEGVPSYEQYFGPGTRLTVT.

This clonotype has at least ten counts. The J gene is TRBJ1-2, the V gene TRBV27, with 8 bases lining up with TRBD1. J gave up 2 bases and V 7 bases, and 6 bases lay outside the gene matches. CDR1 and CDR2 from the germline V gene are MNHEY and SMNVEV (reference sequence). CDR3 size: 14 residues. CDR3 coding DNA: TGTGCCAGCACCTCGGACAGGGAAAACTATGGCTACACCTTC. Its protein is CASTSDRENYGYTF.